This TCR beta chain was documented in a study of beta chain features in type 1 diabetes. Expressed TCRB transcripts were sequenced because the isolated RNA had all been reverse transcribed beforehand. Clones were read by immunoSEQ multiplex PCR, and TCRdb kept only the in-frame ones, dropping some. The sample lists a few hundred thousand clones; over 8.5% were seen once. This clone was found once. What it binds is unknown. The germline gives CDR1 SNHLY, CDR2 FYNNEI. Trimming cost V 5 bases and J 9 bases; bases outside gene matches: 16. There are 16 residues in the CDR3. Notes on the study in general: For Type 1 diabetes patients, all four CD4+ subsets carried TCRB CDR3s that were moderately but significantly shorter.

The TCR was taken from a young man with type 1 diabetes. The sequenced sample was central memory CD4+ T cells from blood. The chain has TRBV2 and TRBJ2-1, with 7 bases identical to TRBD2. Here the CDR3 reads CASSPPRASGIGEQFF. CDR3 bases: TGTGCCAGCAGTCCCCCCCGGGCTAGCGGTATTGGTGAGCAGTTCTTC.